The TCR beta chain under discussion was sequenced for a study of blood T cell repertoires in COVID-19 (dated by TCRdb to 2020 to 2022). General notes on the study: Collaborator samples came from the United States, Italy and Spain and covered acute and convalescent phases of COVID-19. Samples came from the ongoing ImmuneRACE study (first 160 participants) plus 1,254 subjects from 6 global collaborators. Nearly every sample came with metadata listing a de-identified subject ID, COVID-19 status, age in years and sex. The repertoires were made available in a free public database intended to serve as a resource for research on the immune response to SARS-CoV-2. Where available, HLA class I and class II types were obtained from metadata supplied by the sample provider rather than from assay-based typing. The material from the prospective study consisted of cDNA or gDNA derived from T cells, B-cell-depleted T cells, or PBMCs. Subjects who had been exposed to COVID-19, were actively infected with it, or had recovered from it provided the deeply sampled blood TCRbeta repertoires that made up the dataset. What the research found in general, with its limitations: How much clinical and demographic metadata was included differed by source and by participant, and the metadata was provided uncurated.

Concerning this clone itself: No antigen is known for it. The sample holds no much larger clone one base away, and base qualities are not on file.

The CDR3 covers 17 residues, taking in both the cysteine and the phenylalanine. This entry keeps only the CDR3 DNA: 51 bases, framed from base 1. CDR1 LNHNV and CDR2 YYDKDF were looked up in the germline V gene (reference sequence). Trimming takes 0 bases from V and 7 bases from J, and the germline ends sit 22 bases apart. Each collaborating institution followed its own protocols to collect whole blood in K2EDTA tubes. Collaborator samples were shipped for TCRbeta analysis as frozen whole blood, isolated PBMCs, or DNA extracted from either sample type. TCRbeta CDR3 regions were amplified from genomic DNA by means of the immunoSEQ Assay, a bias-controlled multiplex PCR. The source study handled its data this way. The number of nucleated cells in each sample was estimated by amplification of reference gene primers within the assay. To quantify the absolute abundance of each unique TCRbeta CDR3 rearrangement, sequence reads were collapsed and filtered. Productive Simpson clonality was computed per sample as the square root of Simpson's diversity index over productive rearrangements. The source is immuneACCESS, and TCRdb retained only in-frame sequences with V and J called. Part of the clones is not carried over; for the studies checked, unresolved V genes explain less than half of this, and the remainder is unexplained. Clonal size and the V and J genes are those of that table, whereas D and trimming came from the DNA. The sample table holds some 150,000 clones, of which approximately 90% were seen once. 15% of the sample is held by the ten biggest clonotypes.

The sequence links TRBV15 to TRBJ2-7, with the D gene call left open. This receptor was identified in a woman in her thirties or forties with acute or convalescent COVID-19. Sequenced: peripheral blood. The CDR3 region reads CATSRDAPPEASWEQYF. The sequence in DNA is TGTGCCACCAGCAGAGACGCCCCCCCCGAAGCTAGTTGGGAGCAGTACTTC. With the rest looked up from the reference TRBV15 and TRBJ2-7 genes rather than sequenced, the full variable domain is DAMVIQNPRYQVTQFGKPVTLSCSQTLNHNVMYWYQQKSSQAPKLLFHYYDKDFNNEADTPDNFQSRRPNTSFCFLDIRSPGLGDTAMYLCATSRDAPPEASWEQYFGPGTRLTVT.